This T cell receptor (beta chain) emerged from a study of CXCR3-negative and CXCR3-positive naive CD8 T cells. On this clonotype: Antigen unknown.

Per the germline V gene, CDR1 is SGHDT and CDR2 is YYEEEE. This CDR3 has 14 residues. All TRB cDNA libraries came from 5' RACE performed with UMI labels. TCRdb reprocessed the 5' RACE reads and keeps a single row for each CDR3 protein, giving no DNA. The sample is made up of some 130,000 distinct CDR3 sequences, and the top ten hold about 0.61% of it. Identification of naive CD8+ T cells rested on CD45RO-CCR7+CD27+CD95- status. Study-wide results and caveats: Diversity proved comparably high across both naive subsets and much lower in memory CD8+ cells. Naive cells positive for CXCR3 carried more hydrophobic TRB CDR3s than CXCR3-negative ones. Similar TRBV-TRBJ gene usage was seen in naive CXCR3-negative and CXCR3-positive cells, but not in memory cells. The level of CXCR3 expression partially decreased after cryopreservation; the majority of assays used fresh PBMCs.

The sequence was collected from a human donor in good health. Some clones in this sample may be carry-over from other donors' samples. Sequenced input: naive CXCR3+ CD8+ T cells from blood. Specified subset: CD45RO-CCR7+CD27+CD95- naive CD8+ T cells expressing CXCR3 (TNR3+). V is TRBV5-6 and J is TRBJ2-7. CDR3 amino acids: CASNAWADSYEQYF.